The 9 T cell receptor beta chains presented below share a single source sample, sequenced in a study of cytomegalovirus exposure and HLA in healthy donors. The protocol was immunoSEQ multiplex PCR, while the TCRdb copy is restricted to in-frame clones and leaves out a portion. Of about 220,000 clones listed, 80% to 90% are singletons. Sequenced input: PBMCs. The receptors were sampled from a man between 18 and 35 years old in good health and CMV-seronegative.

The chain carries TRBV7-8 and TRBJ2-7; a weak D match, TRBD2 (5 bases). The CDR3 sequence is 12 residues long. The germline V gene has CDR1 SGHVS and CDR2 FQNEAQ. The V end was cut by 3 bases, the J end by 4 bases, with 7 bases between. The CDR3 DNA is TGTGCCAGCAGCTTCCGGGGTTACGAGCAGTACTTC. Its translation is CASSFRGYEQYF.

The chain is built from TRBV7-9 and TRBJ2-7, with D tentatively TRBD1 (6 bases). Trimming cost V 11 bases and J 0 bases, with 14 bases left between them. Germline V gene lookup returns CDR1 SEHNR and CDR2 FQNEAQ (reference sequence). This CDR3 region has 13 residues. The CDR3 DNA is TGTGCCGGGGCGACAGGTCACTCCTACGAGCAGTACTTC. This translates into CAGATGHSYEQYF.

J is TRBJ1-1 and V is TRBV11-3; a possible D gene is TRBD1 (6 bases). Trimming removed 9 bases from V and 3 bases from J, with 14 bases in between. The length of the CDR3 is 13 residues. Looked up from germline, CDR1 is SGHNT and CDR2 is YENEEA. CDR3 residues: CASISPGDTEAFF. The DNA for the CDR3 is TGTGCCAGTATCAGCCCAGGGGACACTGAAGCTTTCTTT.

The rearrangement links TRBV6-5 to TRBJ2-1; D call uncertain. Germline assignment: CDR1 MNHEY and CDR2 SVGAGI. The CDR3 has 13 amino acids. Between the trimmed V and J ends, which lost 5 bases and 9 bases, there was a span of 14 bases. The CDR3 region has the DNA TGTGCCAGCAGTCCCTTAGAGTCTCGTGAGCAGTTCTTC. Its translation is CASSPLESREQFF.

The chain carries TRBV6-5 and TRBJ1-3; no definite D call. CDR1 and CDR2 (germline): MNHEY, SVGAGI. The CDR3 is made up of 15 amino acids. The V end was cut by 2 bases, the J end by 0 bases, with 8 bases between. In DNA, the CDR3 is TGTGCCAGCAGTTACGCGGGTTACTCTGGAAACACCATATATTTT. Translating it yields CASSYAGYSGNTIYF.

The chain carries TRBV2 and TRBJ2-2, with TRBD1 matching over 7 bases. Germline V gene lookup returns CDR1 SNHLY and CDR2 FYNNEI. The CDR3 length is 19 residues. V shed 6 bases and J 5 bases; nucleotides not matched to a gene: 21. CDR3 residues: CASSAGETGVHMATGELFF. The CDR3 DNA is TGTGCCAGCAGCGCCGGTGAAACAGGGGTGCATATGGCAACCGGGGAGCTGTTTTTT.

This clone has only a few counts. CDR3 in DNA: TGCAGTGCTAGAGCCGTAGAGACCCAGTACTTC. Encoded protein: CSARAVETQYF. V is TRBV20-1 and J is TRBJ2-5; no clear D. V lost 1 base and J 4 bases, leaving 4 bases between the germline ends. Germline assignment: CDR1 DFQATT and CDR2 SNEGSKA (reference sequence). The CDR3 covers 11 residues.

The V gene is TRBV7-2, the J gene TRBJ2-3, with 9 bases lining up with TRBD2. After removal of 1 base from V and 5 bases from J, the junction contained 7 bases not matched to a gene. CDR3 size: 16 residues. Germline V gene data show CDR1 as SGHTA and CDR2 as FQGNSA. Written as DNA, the CDR3 is TGTGCCAGCAGCTTAGATGGCGGGAGGGCCCAAGATACGCAGTATTTT. This sequence encodes CASSLDGGRAQDTQYF.

The chain employs TRBV29-1 and TRBJ2-4, with D uncertain. Germline assignment: CDR1 SQVTM and CDR2 ANQGSEA. Deletions cut 1 base from V and 0 bases from J, with 4 bases between. The CDR3 covers 13 residues. CDR3 sequence reads: CSVEVLAKNIQYF. The CDR3 DNA reads TGCAGCGTTGAAGTCTTAGCCAAAAACATTCAGTACTTC.